The clone carrying this TCR beta chain appeared a few times. This CDR3 contains 14 residues. The V end lost 2 bases, the J end lost 6 bases, and 14 bases lay between the germline ends. CDR1 and CDR2 from the germline V gene are SGDLS and YYNGEE. TCRdb re-derived calls from the 5' RACE reads in MiXCR, one entry per CDR3 protein. Of roughly 620,000 distinct CDR3 sequences listed, under 20% were seen once; the top ten hold approximately 12%. This entry is derived from a study of T-cell memory formation after mild COVID-19. V and J are TRBV9 and TRBJ2-5; TRBD1 might be the D (6 bases). Material: PBMCs or a T cell subset sorted from them (not recorded which). The sequence was collected from an adult woman who had mild COVID-19 (a few samples of this study predate the infection). Cell type and time point are not known. CDR3 in amino acids: CASSVGQGTKTQYF. The CDR3 nucleotides read TGTGCCAGCAGCGTGGGGCAGGGGACCAAGACCCAGTACTTC.